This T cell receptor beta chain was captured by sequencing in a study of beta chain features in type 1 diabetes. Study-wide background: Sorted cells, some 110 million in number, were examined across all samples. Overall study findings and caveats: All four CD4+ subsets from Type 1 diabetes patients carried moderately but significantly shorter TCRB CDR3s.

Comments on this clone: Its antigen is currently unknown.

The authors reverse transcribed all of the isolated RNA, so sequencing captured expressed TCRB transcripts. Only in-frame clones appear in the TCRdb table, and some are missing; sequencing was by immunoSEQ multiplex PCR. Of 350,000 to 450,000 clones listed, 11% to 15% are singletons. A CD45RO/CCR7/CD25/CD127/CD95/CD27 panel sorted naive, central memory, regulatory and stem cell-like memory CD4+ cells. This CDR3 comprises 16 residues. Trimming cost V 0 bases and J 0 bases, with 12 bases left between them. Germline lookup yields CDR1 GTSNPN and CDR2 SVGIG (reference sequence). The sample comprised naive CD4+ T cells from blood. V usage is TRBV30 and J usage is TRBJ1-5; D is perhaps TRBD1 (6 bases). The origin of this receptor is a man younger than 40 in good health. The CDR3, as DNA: TGTGCCTGGAGTGTACCCCAGGGGCTTAGCAATCAGCCCCAGCATTTT. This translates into CAWSVPQGLSNQPQHF.